The text below deals with one T cell receptor beta chain. Its antigen remains unidentified. Time point denoted: peripheral blood 6 weeks after treatment start. Locally advanced or metastatic urothelial carcinoma was present in patients. The data were taken from a study of PD-L1 blockade in urothelial cancer. Overall study: Blood was subjected to analysis at 3 weeks (second dose) and 6 weeks following treatment start.

The CDR3 extends over 15 amino acids. CDR1 SGHTA and CDR2 FQGNSA come from the germline V gene. Between the trimmed V and J ends, which lost 9 bases and 1 base, there was a span of 18 bases. Study-wide points: When measured at 3 weeks, tumor-associated blood clones expanded more in durable-benefit patients.

Synthetic TCR analog templates were spiked into all PCRs individually. Here immunoSEQ multiplex PCR was the method, and the copy in TCRdb shows in-frame clones only, minus some. The repertoire holds 100,000 to 150,000 clones, with about 82% as singletons. The source was PBMCs, collected around atezolizumab (anti-PD-L1) treatment. The sequence came from a man aged 45-60 years with urothelial cancer. The V gene is TRBV7-2, the J gene TRBJ1-1, with D maybe TRBD1 (6 bases). This chain's CDR3 is CASKLAWTANTEAFF. DNA for the CDR3: TGTGCCAGTAAGCTCGCCTGGACAGCGAACACTGAAGCTTTCTTT.